Below, 26 T cell receptor beta chains from the same sample are listed, as sequenced in a study of Graves' ophthalmopathy and Graves' hyperthyroidism. As the template, RNA transcripts were used to amplify TCR beta CDR3 regions. HTBI-primed RT-PCR formed the first round, and a multiplex PCR formed the second. TCRdb itself ran the multiplex PCR reads through MiXCR, one entry per CDR3 protein. The data hold under 200,000 distinct CDR3 sequences, with around two fifths observed a single time. Sequences were obtained from peripheral blood. Every receptor here comes from a middle-aged woman with Graves' ophthalmopathy.

In this sample, this clonotype turned up many times. The chain employs TRBV25-1 and TRBJ2-7; D is unresolved. This CDR3 contains 12 residues. V was clipped by 5 bases and J by 0 bases, with 5 bases between them. Germline V CDR1 and CDR2: MGHDK, SYGVNS. CDR3 region: CASSRNSYEQYF. In DNA form, the CDR3 reads TGTGCCAGCAGTCGAAACTCCTACGAGCAGTACTTC.

This clonotype was counted many times. CDR3 in amino acids: CAMRGTANTEAFF. CDR3 nucleotides: TGTGCCATGAGAGGGACGGCGAACACTGAAGCTTTCTTT. The chain combines TRBV19 with TRBJ1-1; weak D call: TRBD1 (5 bases). Germline V lookup: CDR1 LNHDA, CDR2 SQIVND (reference sequence). This CDR3 has 13 amino acids. Trimming took 10 bases from V and 1 from J, leaving 13 bases between them.

In its sample, this clonotype was seen many times. This chain links TRBV7-2 with TRBJ2-5; possibly TRBD1 for D (6 bases). Trimming cost V 0 bases and J 0 bases, with 14 bases left between them. This CDR3 is built from 17 residues. Germline V CDR1 and CDR2: SGHTA, FQGNSA. Here the CDR3 reads CASSLAQDSLYQETQYF. The CDR3 nucleotides are TGTGCCAGCAGCTTAGCGCAGGACAGCCTGTACCAAGAGACCCAGTACTTC.

By sample fraction, this clonotype is medium-sized. V usage is TRBV24-1 and J usage is TRBJ1-2; D is unclear. The CDR3 is made up of 13 amino acids. V was cut by 4 bases and J by 0 bases, with 5 bases left in between. Germline V gene lookup returns CDR1 KGHDR and CDR2 SFDVKD. The DNA of the CDR3 is TGTGCCACCAGTGAACGAGCTAACTATGGCTACACCTTC. Translation gives CATSERANYGYTF.

This clonotype was picked up many times. The rearrangement links TRBV14 to TRBJ1-2; 7 bases are shared with TRBD1. With 2 bases clipped from V and 0 bases from J, the junction kept 3 bases outside the gene matches. CDR1 and CDR2 (germline): SGHDN, FVKESK. CDR3 length: 15 residues. CDR3 residues: CASSQSGTANYGYTF. The CDR3 DNA reads TGTGCCAGCAGCCAATCCGGGACAGCTAACTATGGCTACACCTTC. The variable domain in full, completed from reference TRBV14 and TRBJ1-2, reads EAGVTQFPSHSVIEKGQTVTLRCDPISGHDNLYWYRRVMGKEIKFLLHFVKESKQDESGMPNNRFLAERTGGTYSTLKVQPAELEDSGVYFCASSQSGTANYGYTFGSGTRLTVV.

In this sample, this clonotype turned up many times. J is TRBJ2-7 and V is TRBV29-1; possible D gene TRBD1, 6 bases. The CDR3 sequence is 14 residues long. Germline V gives CDR1 SQVTM, CDR2 ANQGSEA. V shed 6 bases and J shed 1 base, with 16 bases lying between them. The CDR3 nucleotides are TGCAGCGTCTCCCCAGGACAGCCATCCTACGAGCAGTACTTC. This sequence encodes CSVSPGQPSYEQYF.

This clonotype was picked up many times. The chain uses TRBV6-1 and TRBJ1-2, with a tentative D call TRBD1 (5 bases). The CDR3 loop spans 15 amino acids. The V end was cut by 5 bases, the J end by 3 bases, with 16 bases between. CDR1 and CDR2 (germline): MNHNS, SASEGT. The DNA of the CDR3 is TGTGCCAGCAGTCAAACCTTAGACAGCTACTATGGCTACACCTTC. Amino acid sequence: CASSQTLDSYYGYTF.

This clonotype appeared many times. This chain links TRBV28 with TRBJ2-7, with D possibly being TRBD1 or TRBD2 (7 bases each). CDR1 is MDHEN, CDR2 SYDVKM, per germline. CDR3 length: 12 residues. V lost 11 bases and J lost 2, with 13 bases in between. The CDR3, as DNA: TGTGCCTTGGGGAGGGGGCCCTACGAGCAGTACTTC. Translating it yields CALGRGPYEQYF.

This clonotype was counted at least ten times. V usage is TRBV10-3 and J usage is TRBJ2-7; 9 nucleotides align to TRBD1. V was pared by 5 bases and J by 7 bases, with 6 bases of the junction left unmatched. The V gene's germline CDR1 is ENHRY and CDR2 SYGVKD. There are 13 residues in the CDR3. DNA for the CDR3: TGTGCCATCAGTCGGGACAGGGAAAGGGAGCAGTACTTC. This gives the protein CAISRDREREQYF.

This chain joins TRBV13 and TRBJ2-7; a possible D gene is TRBD1 (6 bases). V was shortened by 1 base and J by 2 bases, with 18 bases between the two germline ends. CDR3 size: 17 residues. Germline values: CDR1 PRHDT, CDR2 FYEKMQ (reference sequence). The CDR3 loop reads CASSLAPSGTPTYEQYF. CDR3 nucleotides: TGTGCCAGCAGCTTAGCTCCATCCGGGACACCAACCTACGAGCAGTACTTC.

This clonotype was counted ten times or more. V is TRBV28 and J is TRBJ2-5, with TRBD2 identical over 14 bases. The germline V gene has CDR1 MDHEN and CDR2 SYDVKM. The CDR3 extends over 18 amino acids. V was clipped by 5 bases and J by 2 bases; unmatched bases: 10. CDR3 protein: CASSQTSGRASWQETQYF. The CDR3 region has the DNA TGTGCCAGCAGTCAGACTAGCGGGAGGGCCTCGTGGCAAGAGACCCAGTACTTC.

The table lists this clonotype with many counts. The rearrangement uses TRBV2 and TRBJ1-2; 8 positions match TRBD1. The CDR3 spans 13 residues. Germline V gives CDR1 SNHLY, CDR2 FYNNEI. With 6 bases clipped from V and 7 bases from J, the junction kept 7 bases outside the gene matches. CDR3 sequence (DNA): TGTGCCAGCAGGACAACAGGGGGTGGTGGCTACACCTTC. Amino acid sequence: CASRTTGGGGYTF.

This chain connects TRBV28 to TRBJ1-1; D gene uncertain. CDR1 is MDHEN, CDR2 SYDVKM, per germline. The CDR3 loop spans 15 amino acids. V was trimmed by 11 bases and J by 6 bases, leaving 25 bases between them. The CDR3 loop is CAWSVLRQHGPEAFF. The CDR3 nucleotides are TGTGCCTGGAGTGTACTAAGGCAGCATGGACCTGAAGCTTTCTTT.

This clonotype showed up many times. The V and J genes are TRBV6-2 or TRBV6-3 and TRBJ1-5; D uncertain. The CDR3 consists of 15 residues. V lost 4 bases and J 5 bases, leaving 15 bases between the germline ends. Germline loops: CDR1 MNHEY, CDR2 SVGEGT. The CDR3 DNA reads TGTGCCAGCAGTTCTGATCGGACTTTTTATCAGCCCCAGCATTTT. Its protein is CASSSDRTFYQPQHF.

This clonotype was observed once. The chain carries TRBV28 and TRBJ2-7; D not resolved. Between the trimmed V and J ends, which lost 10 bases and 0 bases, there was a span of 16 bases. The CDR3 has 14 amino acids. Per the germline V gene, CDR1 is MDHEN and CDR2 is SYDVKM. For the CDR3, the DNA is TGTGCCACCAAACTTGATCTGGGCTCCTACGAGCAGTACTTC. Translated, it gives CATKLDLGSYEQYF.

This clonotype was seen many times. The chain joins TRBV6-1 to TRBJ2-4, with D uncertain. Germline loops: CDR1 MNHNS, CDR2 SASEGT. Trimming cost V 10 bases and J 0 bases, with 16 bases left between them. CDR3 length equals 15 residues. Here the CDR3 DNA reads TGTGCCACAAAGGAAAGGTTGCTAGCCAAAAACATTCAGTACTTC. This encodes CATKERLLAKNIQYF.

This clonotype was observed at least ten times. For the CDR3, the DNA is TGCAGCGTCTGGCGGGGACTTACGAACACTGAAGCTTTCTTT. Its protein is CSVWRGLTNTEAFF. V gene TRBV29-1 combines with J gene TRBJ1-1; weak D call: TRBD1 (5 bases). The CDR3 has 14 amino acids. V was trimmed by 6 bases and J by 1 base, leaving 15 bases between them. From germline, CDR1 is SQVTM and CDR2 ANQGSEA.

V usage is TRBV28 and J usage is TRBJ1-5; 7 bases map to TRBD1. Looked up from germline, CDR1 is MDHEN and CDR2 is SYDVKM. V lost 5 bases to trimming and J lost 6 bases; unmatched junction nucleotides: 13. The CDR3 runs to 16 residues. CDR3 in amino acids: CASSRNPGGRVQPQHF. The CDR3 nucleotides read TGTGCCAGCAGTCGAAATCCAGGGGGACGGGTTCAGCCCCAGCATTTT.

The genes are TRBV6-2 or TRBV6-3 and TRBJ1-1, with 9 bases aligning to TRBD1. V dropped 11 bases and J dropped 0; count of bases not matched to a gene: 4. This CDR3 spans 13 amino acids. Germline-derived CDR1 and CDR2 are MNHEY and SVGEGT. The CDR3 bases are TGTGCCGCTTACAGGGGGCTGAACACTGAAGCTTTCTTT. Its protein is CAAYRGLNTEAFF.

The genes are TRBV28 and TRBJ2-4, with 8 bases aligning to TRBD2. CDR3 length equals 16 residues. CDR1 is MDHEN, CDR2 SYDVKM, per germline. With 2 bases clipped from V and 5 bases from J, the junction kept 8 bases outside the gene matches. CDR3 in amino acids: CASSLTSGGVQNIQYF. CDR3 DNA sequence: TGTGCCAGCAGTTTAACTAGCGGAGGGGTTCAAAACATTCAGTACTTC.

This clonotype was found many times. As DNA, the CDR3 is TGTGCCAGCAGTTACTCCGTTTTAGGGGAGGAATCACCCCTCCACTTT. Its translation: CASSYSVLGEESPLHF. V is TRBV6-5 and J is TRBJ1-6, with D possibly matching TRBD1 (5 bases). Germline V lookup: CDR1 MNHEY, CDR2 SVGAGI. The CDR3 covers 16 residues. Trimming left V 0 bases short and J 10 bases short, with 16 bases between.

This clonotype was seen ten or more times. The chain links TRBV7-2 to TRBJ1-3; D may be TRBD1 (6 bases). V shed 0 bases and J shed 3 bases, with 9 bases lying between them. Germline V gives CDR1 SGHTA, CDR2 FQGNSA. The CDR3 is 15 residues long. The CDR3 nucleotides are TGTGCCAGCAGCTTAGCAGGGGGTTTTGGAAACACCATATATTTT. It is translated as CASSLAGGFGNTIYF.

This clonotype occurred many times. The V gene is TRBV10-3, the J gene TRBJ2-4; 8 bases agree with TRBD2. Trimming took 3 bases from V and 3 from J; bases not matched to a gene: 4. The germline gives CDR1 ENHRY, CDR2 SYGVKD. The CDR3 covers 15 residues. CDR3 DNA: TGTGCCATCAGTGATGTTAGCGGGAACAAAAACATTCAGTACTTC. It translates to CAISDVSGNKNIQYF.

In its sample, this clonotype was seen a few times. The rearrangement joins TRBV12-3 or TRBV12-4 to TRBJ2-5, with 9 nucleotides matching TRBD2. The CDR3 loop spans 17 amino acids. With 4 bases clipped from V and 0 bases from J, the junction kept 9 bases outside the gene matches. Here the CDR3 DNA reads TGTGCCAGCAGTTCCGGGACTAGCATCAGGTACCAAGAGACCCAGTACTTC. Its translation is CASSSGTSIRYQETQYF.

The chain carries TRBV28 and TRBJ2-2; possibly TRBD1 for D (6 bases). This CDR3 contains 16 residues. Between the trimmed V and J ends, which lost 5 bases and 6 bases, there was a span of 19 bases. CDR1 and CDR2 from the germline V gene are MDHEN and SYDVKM. The CDR3 spells CASSRDPGARAGELFF. CDR3 sequence (DNA): TGTGCCAGCAGTCGCGATCCAGGGGCGCGGGCCGGGGAGCTGTTTTTT.

This clonotype came up many times. The V call is TRBV2, the J call TRBJ2-5; D remains ambiguous. CDR1 is SNHLY, CDR2 FYNNEI, per germline. The CDR3 runs to 10 residues. V lost 5 bases, J lost 11 bases, and 9 bases lay in between. DNA of the CDR3: TGTGCCAGCAGTAGGTCGAAACAGTACTTC. This translates into CASSRSKQYF.